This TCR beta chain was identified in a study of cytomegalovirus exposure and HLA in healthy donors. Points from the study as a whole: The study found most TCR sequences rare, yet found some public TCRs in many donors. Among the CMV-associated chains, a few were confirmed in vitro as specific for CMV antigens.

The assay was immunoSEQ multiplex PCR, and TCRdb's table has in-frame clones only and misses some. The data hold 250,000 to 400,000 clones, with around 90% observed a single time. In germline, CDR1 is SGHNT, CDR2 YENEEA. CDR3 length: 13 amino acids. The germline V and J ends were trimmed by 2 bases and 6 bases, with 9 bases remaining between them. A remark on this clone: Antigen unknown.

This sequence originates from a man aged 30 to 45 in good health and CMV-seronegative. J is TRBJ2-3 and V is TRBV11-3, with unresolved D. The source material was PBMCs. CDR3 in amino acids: CASSLSFADTQYF. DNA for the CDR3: TGTGCCAGCAGCTTATCGTTTGCGGATACGCAGTATTTT.